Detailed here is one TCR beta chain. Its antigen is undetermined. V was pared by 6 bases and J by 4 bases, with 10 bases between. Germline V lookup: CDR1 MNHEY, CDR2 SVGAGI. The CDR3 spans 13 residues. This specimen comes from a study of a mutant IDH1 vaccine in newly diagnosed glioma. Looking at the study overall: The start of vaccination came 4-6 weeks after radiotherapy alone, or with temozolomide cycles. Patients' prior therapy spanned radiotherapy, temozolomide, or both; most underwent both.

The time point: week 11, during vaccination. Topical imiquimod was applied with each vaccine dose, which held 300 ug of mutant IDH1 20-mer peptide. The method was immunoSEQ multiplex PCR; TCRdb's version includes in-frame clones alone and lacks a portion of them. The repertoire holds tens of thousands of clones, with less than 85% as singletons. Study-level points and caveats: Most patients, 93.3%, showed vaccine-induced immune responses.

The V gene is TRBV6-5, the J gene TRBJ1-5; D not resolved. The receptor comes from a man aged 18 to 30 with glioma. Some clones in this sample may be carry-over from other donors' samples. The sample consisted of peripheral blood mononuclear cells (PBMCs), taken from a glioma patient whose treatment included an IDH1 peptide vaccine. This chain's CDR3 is CASRPRANQPQHF. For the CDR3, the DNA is TGTGCCAGCAGACCTCGCGCGAATCAGCCCCAGCATTTT.